The sequence of this T cell receptor beta chain was determined in a study of cytomegalovirus exposure and HLA in healthy donors. Use of 60 Vbeta and 13 Jbeta primers characterized the PCR. The table came from immunoSEQ multiplex PCR; TCRdb's copy has only in-frame clones and leaves some out. The sample yields around 230,000 clones, 70% to 90% seen once. V was pared by 1 base and J by 4 bases, with 4 bases of the junction left unmatched. Germline CDR1 is SGHAT and CDR2 is FQNNGV. This CDR3 region has 14 residues. The gene calls are TRBV11-2 and TRBJ2-7; TRBD1 matches at 7 bases. Sequenced material: PBMCs. The origin of this receptor is a girl aged 2 to 10 in good health and CMV-seronegative. CDR3 bases: TGTGCCAGCAGCTTAGTGGGACAGTTATACGAGCAGTACTTC. It translates to CASSLVGQLYEQYF.